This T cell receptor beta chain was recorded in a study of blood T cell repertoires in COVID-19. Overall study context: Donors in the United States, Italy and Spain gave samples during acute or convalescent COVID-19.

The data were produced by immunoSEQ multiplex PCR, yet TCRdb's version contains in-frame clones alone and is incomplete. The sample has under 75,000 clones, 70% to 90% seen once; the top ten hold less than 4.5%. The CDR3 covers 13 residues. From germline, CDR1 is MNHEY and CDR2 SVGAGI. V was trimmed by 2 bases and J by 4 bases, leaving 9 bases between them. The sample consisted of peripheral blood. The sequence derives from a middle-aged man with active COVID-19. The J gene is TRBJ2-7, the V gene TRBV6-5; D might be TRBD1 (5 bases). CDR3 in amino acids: CASSYAQVYEQYF. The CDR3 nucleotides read TGTGCCAGCAGTTACGCACAGGTATACGAGCAGTACTTC.